The entry below gives a single TCR beta chain sequence along with its context. In the authors' workflow: Amplification from reference gene primers served as the basis for estimated nucleated cell counts. Profiled with immunoSEQ multiplex PCR; TCRdb holds only in-frame clones, not every one. The V and J calls and clone size come from that table; D and trimming were worked out from the DNA. The table lists 300,000 to 450,000 clones, more than 70% of them singletons. This sample is drawn from a study of blood T cell repertoires in COVID-19. The V end lost 3 bases, the J end lost 7 bases, and 19 bases lay between the germline ends. From germline, CDR1 is LGHNA and CDR2 YSLEER. The CDR3 length is 17 residues.

This receptor was identified in a woman under 30 who had recovered from COVID-19. The sample was PBMCs or T cells enriched from blood (not recorded which). The chain has TRBV4-3 and TRBJ1-6; D remains ambiguous. CDR3 in amino acids: CASSQLPLAEANSPLHF. The CDR3 region has the DNA TGCGCCAGCAGCCAGTTACCCCTGGCAGAGGCCAATTCACCCCTCCACTTT.